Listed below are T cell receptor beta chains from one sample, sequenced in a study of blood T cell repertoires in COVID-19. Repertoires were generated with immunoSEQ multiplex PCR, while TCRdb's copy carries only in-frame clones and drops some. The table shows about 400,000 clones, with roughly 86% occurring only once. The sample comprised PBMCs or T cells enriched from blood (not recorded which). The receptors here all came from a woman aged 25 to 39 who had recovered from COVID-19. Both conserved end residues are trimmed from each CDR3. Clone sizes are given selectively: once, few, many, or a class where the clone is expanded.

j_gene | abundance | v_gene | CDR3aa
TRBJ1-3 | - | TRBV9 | ASSVSGTGGSGNTIY
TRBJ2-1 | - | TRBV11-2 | ASSLDGAGALGEQF
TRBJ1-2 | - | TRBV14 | ASSQDWGQGTIYGYT
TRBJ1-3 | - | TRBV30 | AWRGAQLSGNTIY
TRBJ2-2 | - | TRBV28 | ASSFQGLGTGELF
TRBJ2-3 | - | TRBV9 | ASSVDPPGAVGDTQY
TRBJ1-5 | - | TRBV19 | ASTSLQGNQPQH
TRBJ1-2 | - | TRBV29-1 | SVVGQSYGYT
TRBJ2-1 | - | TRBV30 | AWSVLNYNEQF
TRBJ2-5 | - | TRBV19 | ASSHPVWAETQY
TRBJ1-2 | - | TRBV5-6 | ASRETGAIYGYT
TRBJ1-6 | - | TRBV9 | ASSTGGEGSPLH
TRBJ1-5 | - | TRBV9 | ASSVVHREETLEQPQH
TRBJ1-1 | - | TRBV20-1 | SARSDTEAF
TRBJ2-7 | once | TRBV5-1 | ASSSSYEQY
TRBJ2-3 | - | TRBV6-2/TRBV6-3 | ASSYSAGVLGQQY
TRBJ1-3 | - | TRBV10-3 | AIRQGAQSGNTIY
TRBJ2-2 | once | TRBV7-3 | ASSLTGPSNTGELF
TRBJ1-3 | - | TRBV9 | ASSVTTGQGITIY
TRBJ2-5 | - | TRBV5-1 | ASSLVPPGHGPETQY
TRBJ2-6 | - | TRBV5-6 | ASSFYFPGGPGANVLT
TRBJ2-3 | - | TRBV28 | ASRLTSGDTDTQY
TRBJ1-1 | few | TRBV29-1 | SVVPRAEAF
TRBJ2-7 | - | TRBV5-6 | ASSLGSSPGSEQY
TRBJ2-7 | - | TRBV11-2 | ASTPPGTSGIFYYEQY
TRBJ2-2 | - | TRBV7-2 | ASRGLAGENTGELF
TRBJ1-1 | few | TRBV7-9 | ASSSRGRGTEGNTEAF
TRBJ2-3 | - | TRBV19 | ASSPHRTGGTDTQY
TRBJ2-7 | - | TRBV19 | ASSIRTSGSPNEQY
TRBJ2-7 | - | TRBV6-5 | ASSQSGGFSYEQY
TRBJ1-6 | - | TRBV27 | ASSSKRTGLGHSPLH
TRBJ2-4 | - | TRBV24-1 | ATSDSRGAAKNIQY
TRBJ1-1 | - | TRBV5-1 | ASSYGTGKLNTEAF
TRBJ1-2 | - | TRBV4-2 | ASSLRTGPGQGDGYT
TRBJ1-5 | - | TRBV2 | ASIEYSNQPQH
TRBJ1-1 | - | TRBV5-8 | ASSLVGVMNTEAF
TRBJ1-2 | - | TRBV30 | AWQTPGTELNYGYT
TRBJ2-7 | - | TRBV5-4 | ASSLSLSSYEQY
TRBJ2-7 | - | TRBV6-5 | ASSYRPGGVYEQY
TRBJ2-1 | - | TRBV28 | ASSRLAGVYNEQF
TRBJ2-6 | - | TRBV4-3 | ASSQDPGSTSGANVLT
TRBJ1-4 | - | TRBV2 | ASRNRQNDEKLF
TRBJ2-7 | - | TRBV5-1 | ASSRGGEQY
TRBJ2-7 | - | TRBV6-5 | ASSRGGDGEQY
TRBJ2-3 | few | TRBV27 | ASSSERGATDTQY
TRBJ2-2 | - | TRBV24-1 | ATSDNRGATGELF
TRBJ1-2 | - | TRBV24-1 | ATSAGANLNYGYT
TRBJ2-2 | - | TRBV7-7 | AIAGEGSTGELF
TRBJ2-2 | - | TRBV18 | ASSPSVGGGELF
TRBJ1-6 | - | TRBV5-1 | ASSLDGQGNSPLH
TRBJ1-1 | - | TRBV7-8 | ASSYETIKRGRNTEAF
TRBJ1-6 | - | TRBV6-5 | ASSYSGTGNSPLH
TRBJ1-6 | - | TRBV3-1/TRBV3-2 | ASSLPPGQGSGDSPLH
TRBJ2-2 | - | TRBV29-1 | SARGGRVAGELF
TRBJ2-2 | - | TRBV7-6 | ASSLVGSWIRRCAGELF